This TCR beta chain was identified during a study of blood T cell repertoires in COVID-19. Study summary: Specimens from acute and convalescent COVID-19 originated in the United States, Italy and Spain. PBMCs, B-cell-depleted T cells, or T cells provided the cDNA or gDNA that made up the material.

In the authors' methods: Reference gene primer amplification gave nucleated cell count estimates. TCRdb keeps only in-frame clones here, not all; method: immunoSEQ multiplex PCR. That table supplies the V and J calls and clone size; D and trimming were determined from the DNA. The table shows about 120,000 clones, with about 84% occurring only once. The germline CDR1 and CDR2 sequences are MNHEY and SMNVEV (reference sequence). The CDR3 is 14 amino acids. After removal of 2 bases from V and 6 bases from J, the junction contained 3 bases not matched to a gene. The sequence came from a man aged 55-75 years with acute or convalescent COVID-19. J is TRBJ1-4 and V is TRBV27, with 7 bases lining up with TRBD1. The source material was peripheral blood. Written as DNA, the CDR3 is TGTGCCAGCAGTTTAAGCAGGGGGGATGAAAAACTGTTTTTT. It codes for CASSLSRGDEKLFF. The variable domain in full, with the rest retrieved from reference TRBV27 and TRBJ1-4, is EAQVTQNPRYLITVTGKKLTVTCSQNMNHEYMSWYRQDPGLGLRQIYYSMNVEVTDKGDVPEGYKVSRKEKRNFPLILESPSPNQTSLYFCASSLSRGDEKLFFGSGTQLSVL.